These T cell receptor beta chains were read from a single sample in a study of cytomegalovirus exposure and HLA in healthy donors. Method: immunoSEQ multiplex PCR; TCRdb's copy keeps in-frame clones and lacks some. This sample has tens of thousands of clones, with 83% found just once. Sequences were obtained from PBMCs. All receptors derive from a man under 40 in good health and CMV-seronegative. CDR3s include the opening cysteine and the closing phenylalanine or tryptophan. A D gene is named only where the DNA matches it firmly. Size is omitted from some rows. Given values are once, few, many or a class for expanded clones.

clone_size	v_call	cdr3_length	d_call	j_call	cdr3_aa	cdr3_nt
NA	TRBV5-6	16	TRBD1	TRBJ1-1	CASSLELTGGNTEAFF	TGTGCCAGCAGCTTGGAGCTGACAGGGGGGAACACTGAAGCTTTCTTT
NA	TRBV18	17	TRBD1	TRBJ1-3	CASSNRPTTGEGNTIYF	TGTGCCAGCTCAAACCGCCCGACGACAGGGGAAGGAAACACCATATATTTT
NA	TRBV5-4	16	TRBD2	TRBJ2-2	CASSLKGTSVSGELFF	TGTGCCAGCAGCTTAAAGGGGACTAGCGTTTCCGGGGAGCTGTTTTTT
NA	TRBV27	13	TRBD2	TRBJ2-1	CASGIGLAGEEFF	TGTGCCAGCGGGATAGGGCTAGCGGGAGAAGAATTCTTC
once	TRBV2	13	NA	TRBJ2-1	CASGTSRGNEQFF	TGTGCCAGCGGCACTTCCAGGGGCAATGAGCAGTTCTTC
NA	TRBV11-3	15	TRBD1	TRBJ2-7	CASSLRGQGPYEQYF	TGTGCCAGCAGCTTACGGGGACAGGGTCCCTACGAGCAGTACTTC
NA	TRBV19	13	NA	TRBJ1-2	CATSGRTNYGYTF	TGTGCCACATCAGGAAGAACTAACTATGGCTACACCTTC
NA	TRBV16	14	TRBD1	TRBJ1-5	CASSQRDRIRPQHF	TGTGCCAGCAGCCAACGGGACAGGATTCGGCCCCAGCATTTT
NA	TRBV12-5	17	TRBD2	TRBJ2-7	CASGFPTSAGAFYEQYF	TGTGCTAGTGGTTTCCCTACCTCAGCGGGAGCCTTCTACGAGCAGTACTTC
few	TRBV2	13	TRBD1	TRBJ2-7	CASSGDRVYEQYF	TGTGCCAGCAGTGGGGACAGGGTCTACGAGCAGTACTTC
NA	TRBV7-2	17	TRBD2	TRBJ2-3	CASSLATSGGRTDTQYF	TGTGCCAGCAGCTTAGCGACTAGCGGGGGAAGGACAGATACGCAGTATTTT
NA	TRBV4-3	19	TRBD2	TRBJ2-7	CASSQDYARLAGFIYEQYF	TGCGCCAGCAGCCAAGATTATGCCCGACTAGCGGGATTTATCTACGAGCAGTACTTC
few	TRBV2	13	NA	TRBJ1-1	CAGFPQENTEAFF	TGTGCCGGATTTCCCCAGGAGAACACTGAAGCTTTCTTT
NA	TRBV30	15	NA	TRBJ2-2	CAWSLTGLATGELFF	TGTGCCTGGAGTCTAACGGGATTAGCAACCGGGGAGCTGTTTTTT
NA	TRBV27	15	NA	TRBJ1-5	CASGVIAGNNQPQHF	TGTGCCAGCGGAGTTATAGCAGGGAACAATCAGCCCCAGCATTTT
NA	TRBV4-3	16	NA	TRBJ2-2	CASSQEYGSAGGELFF	TGCGCCAGCAGCCAAGAGTATGGGAGTGCGGGCGGGGAGCTGTTTTTT
NA	TRBV19	13	NA	TRBJ1-2	CASSMQGRGGYTF	TGTGCCAGTAGTATGCAGGGCCGAGGTGGCTACACCTTC
once	TRBV9	16	NA	TRBJ2-3	CASSGGIAVGVDTQYF	TGTGCCAGCAGCGGCGGGATAGCGGTCGGGGTAGATACGCAGTATTTT
few	TRBV7-9	16	TRBD1	TRBJ1-4	CASSTAGQGANEKLFF	TGTGCCAGCAGCACCGCTGGACAGGGAGCTAATGAAAAACTGTTTTTT
NA	TRBV5-1	14	NA	TRBJ2-1	CASSVSGQNNEQFF	TGCGCCAGCAGCGTCTCGGGACAAAACAATGAGCAGTTCTTC
NA	TRBV10-3	15	NA	TRBJ1-2	CAISEWTAANYGYTF	TGTGCCATCAGTGAATGGACAGCGGCTAACTATGGCTACACCTTC
NA	TRBV11-2	14	NA	TRBJ2-1	CASTSESGYNEQFF	TGTGCCAGCACCTCCGAATCGGGGTACAATGAGCAGTTCTTC
NA	TRBV6-6	15	TRBD1	TRBJ1-5	CASRGRQGSEQPQHF	TGTGCCAGCAGGGGTAGACAGGGTTCAGAGCAGCCCCAGCATTTT
NA	TRBV7-2	11	NA	TRBJ2-1	CASREVHEQFF	TGTGCCAGCAGAGAGGTCCATGAGCAGTTCTTC
NA	TRBV19	15	TRBD2	TRBJ2-1	CASSIAGGSYNEQFF	TGTGCCAGTAGTATAGCGGGGGGCTCCTACAATGAGCAGTTCTTC
few	TRBV6-1	16	NA	TRBJ2-7	CASSEAVTASVYEQYF	TGTGCCAGCAGTGAAGCCGTGACTGCCTCCGTTTACGAGCAGTACTTC
NA	TRBV5-1	16	TRBD2	TRBJ2-3	CASSLGSAGGTDTQYF	TGCGCCAGCAGCTTGGGTAGCGCGGGAGGGACAGATACGCAGTATTTT
NA	TRBV5-1	13	NA	TRBJ1-5	CASSLDAVGPQHF	TGCGCCAGCAGCTTGGACGCGGTGGGGCCCCAGCATTTT
NA	TRBV5-5	16	TRBD2	TRBJ2-1	CASSLAAGLDEGEQFF	TGTGCCAGCAGCTTGGCTGCGGGACTAGATGAGGGTGAGCAGTTCTTC
few	TRBV4-2	14	TRBD1	TRBJ1-4	CASSHRTGDEKLFF	TGTGCCAGCAGCCATAGGACAGGGGATGAAAAACTGTTTTTT
once	TRBV6-1	14	NA	TRBJ1-5	CASVGVPRNQPQHF	TGTGCCAGCGTAGGGGTTCCACGCAATCAGCCCCAGCATTTT